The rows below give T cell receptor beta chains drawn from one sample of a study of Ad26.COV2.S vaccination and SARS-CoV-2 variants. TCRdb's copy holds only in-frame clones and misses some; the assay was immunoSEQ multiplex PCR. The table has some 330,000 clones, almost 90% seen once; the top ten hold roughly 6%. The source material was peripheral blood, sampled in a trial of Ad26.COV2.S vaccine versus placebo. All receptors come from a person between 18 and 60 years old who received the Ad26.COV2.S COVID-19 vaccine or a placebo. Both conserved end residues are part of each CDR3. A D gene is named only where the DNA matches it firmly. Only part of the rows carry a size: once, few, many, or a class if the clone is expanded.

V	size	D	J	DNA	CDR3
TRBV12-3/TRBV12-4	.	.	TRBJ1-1	TGTGCCAGCACCCCTCAGGGAAACACTGAAGCTTTCTTT	CASTPQGNTEAFF
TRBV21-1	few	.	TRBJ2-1	TGTGCCAGCAGCAAAAAAATGACCCATCCACATGAATGCTACAATGAGCAGTTCTTC	CASSKKMTHPHECYNEQFF
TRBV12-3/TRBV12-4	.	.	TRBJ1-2	TGTGCCAGCAGTACTACCCTCGAGAATGGCTACACCTTC	CASSTTLENGYTF
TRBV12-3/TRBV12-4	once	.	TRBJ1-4	TGTGCCAGCAGTTTAGGCTCTAATGAAAAACTGTTTTTT	CASSLGSNEKLFF
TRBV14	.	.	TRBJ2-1	TGTGCCAGCAGCCAAGACAGGGTCCGCAATGAGCAGTTCTTC	CASSQDRVRNEQFF
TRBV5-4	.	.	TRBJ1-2	TGTGCCAGCAGCTTCCTCCAATTCAGGATGAGCTATGGCTACACCTTC	CASSFLQFRMSYGYTF
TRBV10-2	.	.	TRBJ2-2	TGCGCCAGCAGGTCAAGTCCCAGGTCCGGGGAGCTGTTTTTT	CASRSSPRSGELFF
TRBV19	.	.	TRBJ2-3	TGTGCCAGTAGTAGCAAGGGTTGGACAGATACGCAGTATTTT	CASSSKGWTDTQYF
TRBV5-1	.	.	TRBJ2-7	TGCGCCAGCAGCTCCGGCGAGGGTATTTCCTACGAGCAGTACTTC	CASSSGEGISYEQYF
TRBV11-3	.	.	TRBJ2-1	TGTGCCAGCAGCCCGGGGCAGACCTCCTACAATGAGCAGTTCTTC	CASSPGQTSYNEQFF
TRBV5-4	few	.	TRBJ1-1	TGTGCCAGCAGCGGAAGGAGTTTTCGTGAAGCTTTCTTT	CASSGRSFREAFF
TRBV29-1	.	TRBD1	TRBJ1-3	TGCAGCGTTGATAAGGGACAGTCTGGAAACACCATATATTTT	CSVDKGQSGNTIYF
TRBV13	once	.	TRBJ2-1	TGTGCCAGCAGCTTACAAGAGAGGGACACCTCCTACAATGAGCAGTTCTTC	CASSLQERDTSYNEQFF
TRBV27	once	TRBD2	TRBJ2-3	TGTGCCAGCAGTTCCCTCGGGACTAGCGGGACCTTCGGGACGCAGTATTTT	CASSSLGTSGTFGTQYF
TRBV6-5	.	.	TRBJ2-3	TGTGCCAGCAGCCCCAGCACAGATACGCAGTATTTT	CASSPSTDTQYF
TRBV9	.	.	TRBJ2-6	TGTGCCAGCAGCCTTGGGGGGACTGGGGCCAACGTCCTGACTTTC	CASSLGGTGANVLTF
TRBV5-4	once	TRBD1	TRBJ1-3	TGTGCCAGCAGCTTGAGTTCCGGGACAGGGGTGTCTGGAAACACCATATATTTT	CASSLSSGTGVSGNTIYF
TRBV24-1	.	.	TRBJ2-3	TGTGCCACCACAGGCGGTCTCCACTATCCAGATACGCAGTATTTT	CATTGGLHYPDTQYF
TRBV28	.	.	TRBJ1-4	TGTGCCAGCAACAGAAGAGATGAAAAACTGTTTTTT	CASNRRDEKLFF
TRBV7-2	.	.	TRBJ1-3	TGTGCCAGCAGCCCTTCTGGAAACACCATATATTTT	CASSPSGNTIYF
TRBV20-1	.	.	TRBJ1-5	TGCAGTGCTAGTAACCCCCGGGGTGGCAATCAGCCCCAGCATTTT	CSASNPRGGNQPQHF
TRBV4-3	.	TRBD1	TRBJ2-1	TGCGCCAGCAGCCAAGGCGCTTCGGGACAGGAGTACAATGAGCAGTTCTTC	CASSQGASGQEYNEQFF
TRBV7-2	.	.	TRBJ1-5	TGTGCCAGCACCGACACCCTGATGCCCCAGCATTTT	CASTDTLMPQHF
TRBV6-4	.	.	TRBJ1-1	TGTGCCAGCAGCGCGACAGAGGGGTCGACTGAAGCTTTCTTT	CASSATEGSTEAFF
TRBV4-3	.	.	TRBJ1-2	TGCGCCAGCAGCCAAGATCCAACAGGGCTTTATGGCTACACCTTC	CASSQDPTGLYGYTF
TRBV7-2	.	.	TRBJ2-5	TGTGCCAGCAGCCCGAGCACTAGTTCAGAGACCCAGTACTTC	CASSPSTSSETQYF
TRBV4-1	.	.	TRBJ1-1	TGCGCCAGCAGCCAAGCGGGGGCAGGCCGGTTGAACACTGAAGCTTTCTTT	CASSQAGAGRLNTEAFF
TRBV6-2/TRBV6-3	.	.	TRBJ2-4	TGTGCCAGCAGTTACCCGATTACCGGGAACCTTCTAGCCAAAAACATTCAGTACTTC	CASSYPITGNLLAKNIQYF
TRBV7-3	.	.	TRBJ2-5	TGTGCCAGCAGCCCCAACGGGGCAGGAATCCAAGAGACCCAGTACTTC	CASSPNGAGIQETQYF
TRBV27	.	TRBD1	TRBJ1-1	TGTGCCAGCATTGATTTAGGGGGCAGGAACACTGAAGCTTTCTTT	CASIDLGGRNTEAFF
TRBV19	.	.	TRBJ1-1	TGTGCCAGTAGTATAGATAGAGGGGTCACTGAAGCTTTCTTT	CASSIDRGVTEAFF
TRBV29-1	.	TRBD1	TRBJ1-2	TGCAGCGTGGGGGACAGGGGGGACTATGGCTACACCTTC	CSVGDRGDYGYTF
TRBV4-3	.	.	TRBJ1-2	TGCGCCAGCAGATTACAGGGCTCCCCCTATGGCTACACCTTC	CASRLQGSPYGYTF
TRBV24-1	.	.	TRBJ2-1	TGTGCCACCAGTAAAGGGTGGCTAGGCGGCAATGAGCAGTTCTTC	CATSKGWLGGNEQFF
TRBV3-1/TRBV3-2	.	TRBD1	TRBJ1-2	TGTGCCAGCAGCCAATATCCAGGGGGCAACCTCTATGGCTACACCTTC	CASSQYPGGNLYGYTF
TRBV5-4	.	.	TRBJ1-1	TGTGCCAGCAGCCCTCAGGGGTTTTTTTATGCTTTCTTT	CASSPQGFFYAFF
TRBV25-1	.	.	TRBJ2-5	TGTGCCAGCAGTGATACCCCTAGGACTGCTCAAGAGACCCAGTACTTC	CASSDTPRTAQETQYF
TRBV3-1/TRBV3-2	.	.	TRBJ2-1	TGTGCCAGCAGCCAAGATCAATTAGCGGTTGATGAGCAGTTCTTC	CASSQDQLAVDEQFF
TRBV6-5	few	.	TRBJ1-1	TGTGCCAGCAGTTACTCTGAGAACACTGAAGCTTTCTTT	CASSYSENTEAFF
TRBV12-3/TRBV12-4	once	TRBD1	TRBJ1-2	TGTGCCAGCAGTCCGCGGACAGGGACCGGCTACACCTTC	CASSPRTGTGYTF
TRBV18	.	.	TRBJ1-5	TGTGCCAGCTCACCTGCCGATCAGCCCCAGCATTTT	CASSPADQPQHF
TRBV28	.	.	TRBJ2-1	TGTGCCAGCAATCCGGAGTCCTCGTGGAATGAGCAGTTCTTC	CASNPESSWNEQFF
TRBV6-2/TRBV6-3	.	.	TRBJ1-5	TGTGCCAGCAGCTCTACAGAATATAGCAATCAGCCCCAGCATTTT	CASSSTEYSNQPQHF
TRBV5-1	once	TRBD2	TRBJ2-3	TGCGCCAGCAGCTTTCAGCGGGGGGGCGTAGATACGCAGTATTTT	CASSFQRGGVDTQYF
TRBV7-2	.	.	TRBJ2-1	TGTGCCAGCAGTGACGATCTCCCCTCCTACAATGAGCAGTTCTTC	CASSDDLPSYNEQFF
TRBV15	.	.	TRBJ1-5	TGTGCCACCAGCAGAGATAAGGACAGTAATCAGCCCCAGCATTTT	CATSRDKDSNQPQHF
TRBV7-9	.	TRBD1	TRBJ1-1	TGTGCCAGCGATGCTTCAGGGGGCCGAAACACTGAAGCTTTCTTT	CASDASGGRNTEAFF
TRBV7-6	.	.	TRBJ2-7	TGTGCCAGCAGCTTCGAAGAAGGGGCTTGGGAGCAGTACTTC	CASSFEEGAWEQYF
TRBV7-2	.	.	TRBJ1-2	TGTGCCAGCAGCGGGGAGGGGGTGAGATCCTATGGCTACACCTTC	CASSGEGVRSYGYTF
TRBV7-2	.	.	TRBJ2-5	TGTGCCAGCAGCCCGGGCCTACGGGAGACCCAGTACTTC	CASSPGLRETQYF
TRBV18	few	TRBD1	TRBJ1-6	TGTGCCAGCTCCCCGGACAGGAAGAATTCACCCCTCCACTTT	CASSPDRKNSPLHF
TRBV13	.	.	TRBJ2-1	TGTGCCAGCAGCCCCGACAGGTTTCAGGATGAGCAGTTCTTC	CASSPDRFQDEQFF
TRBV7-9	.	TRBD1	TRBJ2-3	TGTGCCAGCAGCTTAGGAACAGGGGCAGATACGCAGTATTTT	CASSLGTGADTQYF
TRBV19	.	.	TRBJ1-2	TGTGCCAGTAGTATAGGGGGAACCGCTAACTATGGCTACACCTTC	CASSIGGTANYGYTF
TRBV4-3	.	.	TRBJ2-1	TGCGCCAGCAGCCACTCAGAGAGCTCCTACAATGAGCAGTTCTTC	CASSHSESSYNEQFF
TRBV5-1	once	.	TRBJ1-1	TGCGCCAGCAGCTTGTTTCTGAACACTGAAGCTTTCTTT	CASSLFLNTEAFF
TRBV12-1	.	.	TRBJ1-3	TGTGCCAGCAGCCCAGCAGGGACTTCTCTTTATGGGGGAAACACCATATATTTT	CASSPAGTSLYGGNTIYF
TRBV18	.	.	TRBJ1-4	TGTGCCAGCTCACCGCGGCCGGGACCGAGCCCTGCAACTAATGAAAAACTGTTTTTT	CASSPRPGPSPATNEKLFF
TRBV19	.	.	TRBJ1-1	TGTGCCAGTAGTATTCCCAGGGTCGGTCGGGTAAACACTGAAGCTTTCTTT	CASSIPRVGRVNTEAFF